A single sample is the source of the 12 T cell receptor beta chains below, sequenced in a study of T-cell reconstitution after alpha-beta-depleted transplantation in children. For TCRbeta, the library was prepared with unique molecular identifiers. TCRdb itself ran the PCR reads through MiXCR, one entry per CDR3 protein. The sample lists hundreds of thousands of distinct CDR3 sequences; over 10% were seen once. This specimen was PBMCs, mostly from graft donor cells, taken 360 days after TCRalphabeta/CD19-depleted stem cell transplant. These receptors came from a male patient between 10 and 17 years old who had a stem cell transplant for acute myeloid leukemia, so the T cells may come from the graft donor.

This clonotype occurred a few times. J is TRBJ2-5 and V is TRBV7-2; TRBD2 might be the D (5 bases). This CDR3 comprises 16 residues. The germline V and J ends were trimmed by 7 bases and 2 bases, with 20 bases remaining between them. Germline CDR1 is SGHTA and CDR2 is FQGNSA. The CDR3 DNA reads TGTGCCAGCACCCTTCGAGATGGCGGGCATCAAGAGACCCAGTACTTC. It specifies CASTLRDGGHQETQYF.

V and J are TRBV12-3 or TRBV12-4 and TRBJ2-1, with 8 bases that match TRBD1. The CDR3 runs to 17 residues. V shed 3 bases, J shed 5 bases, and the junction held 12 bases outside the gene matches. CDR3 residues: CASSFTLQGAENNEQFF. CDR3 DNA sequence: TGTGCCAGCAGTTTTACCCTTCAGGGGGCAGAAAACAATGAGCAGTTCTTC.

This clonotype appeared many times. The V and J genes are TRBV7-2 and TRBJ2-1; a weak D match, TRBD2 (6 bases). With 4 bases removed from V and 9 bases from J, the gap between germline ends came to 7 bases. Germline loops: CDR1 SGHTA, CDR2 FQGNSA. The CDR3 extends over 11 amino acids. The CDR3 region is CASSSGLEQFF. The CDR3 DNA reads TGTGCCAGCAGCTCGGGACTTGAGCAGTTCTTC.

The gene calls are TRBV28 and TRBJ2-7; D is ambiguous. Trimming removed 6 bases at V and 0 bases at J, with 21 bases between. This CDR3 spans 17 amino acids. Germline CDR1 reads MDHEN; CDR2 reads SYDVKM. CDR3: CASSNGPPLRDSYEQYF. Written as DNA, the CDR3 is TGTGCCAGCAGCAACGGGCCTCCCCTAAGAGACTCCTACGAGCAGTACTTC.

V usage is TRBV9 and J usage is TRBJ2-1; D might be TRBD2 (7 bases). Germline CDR1 reads SGDLS; CDR2 reads YYNGEE. The V end lost 5 bases, the J end lost 6 bases, and 24 bases lay between the germline ends. This CDR3 region has 17 residues. The CDR3 DNA is TGTGCCAGCAGTGTCGCATGGGGGGGGCGCTGGGGCAATGAGCAGTTCTTC. Residues: CASSVAWGGRWGNEQFF. Full variable domain (rest looked up from reference TRBV9 and TRBJ2-1): DSGVTQTPKHLITATGQRVTLRCSPRSGDLSVYWYQQSLDQGLQFLIQYYNGEERAKGNILERFSAQQFPDLHSELNLSSLELGDSALYFCASSVAWGGRWGNEQFFGPGTRLTVL.

The chain couples TRBV28 to TRBJ2-1; D possibly corresponds to TRBD2 (6 bases). This CDR3 has 17 residues. The V end was cut by 7 bases, the J end by 0 bases, with 19 bases between. Germline lookup yields CDR1 MDHEN and CDR2 SYDVKM. CDR3 loop: CASTKTFLGGSYNEQFF. CDR3 bases: TGTGCCAGCACTAAAACCTTTCTCGGGGGCTCCTACAATGAGCAGTTCTTC. Supplemented by reference TRBV28 and TRBJ2-1, the full variable domain reads DVKVTQSSRYLVKRTGEKVFLECVQDMDHENMFWYRQDPGLGLRLIYFSYDVKMKEKGDIPEGYSVSREKKERFSLILESASTNQTSMYLCASTKTFLGGSYNEQFFGPGTRLTVL.

This clonotype appeared many times. J is TRBJ1-1 and V is TRBV7-2; possible D gene TRBD1, 6 bases. The CDR3 has 16 residues. V gave up 2 bases and J gave up 4 bases, with 17 bases separating them. Germline values: CDR1 SGHTA, CDR2 FQGNSA. This chain's CDR3 is CASSLFPQQGGTEAFF. The CDR3 nucleotides read TGTGCCAGCAGCTTATTCCCCCAACAGGGCGGCACTGAAGCTTTCTTT.

The chain joins TRBV20-1 to TRBJ2-1; D is unclear. Per the germline V gene, CDR1 is DFQATT and CDR2 is SNEGSKA (reference sequence). Trimming stripped 2 bases from V and 5 bases from J, with 10 bases between. CDR3 length: 13 residues. Written as DNA, the CDR3 is TGCAGTGCTAGATCGGGTTCGGACAATGAGCAGTTCTTC. Residues: CSARSGSDNEQFF.

The V call is TRBV20-1, the J call TRBJ1-1; possible D gene TRBD1, 6 bases. Trimming removed 0 bases from V and 2 bases from J, with 10 bases in between. CDR3 length equals 14 residues. Germline values: CDR1 DFQATT, CDR2 SNEGSKA (reference sequence). The CDR3 is CSARDRQANTEAFF. In DNA form, the CDR3 reads TGCAGTGCTAGAGATAGACAGGCCAACACTGAAGCTTTCTTT.

V gene TRBV20-1 combines with J gene TRBJ2-2; possibly TRBD2 for D (5 bases). V was clipped by 0 bases and J by 5 bases, with 7 bases between them. The length of the CDR3 is 13 residues. Germline V gene lookup returns CDR1 DFQATT and CDR2 SNEGSKA (reference sequence). CDR3 sequence: CSARDKRTGELFF. The CDR3 DNA reads TGCAGTGCTAGAGATAAGCGGACCGGGGAGCTGTTTTTT.

The chain has TRBV20-1 and TRBJ2-5; D is unresolved. CDR1 is DFQATT, CDR2 SNEGSKA, per germline (reference sequence). Trimming cost V 6 bases and J 3 bases, with 17 bases left between them. The CDR3 has 14 amino acids. DNA of the CDR3: TGCAGTGCCGGTCTCCACGGGTGGAAAGAGACCCAGTACTTC. Its translation: CSAGLHGWKETQYF.

The V gene is TRBV21-1, the J gene TRBJ2-7. TRBV21-1 is termed a pseudogene. The CDR3 sequence is 15 residues long. This CDR3 is CASSKVRWGLHEQYF. The CDR3 DNA follows: TGTGCCAGCAGCAAAGTGAGGTGGGGGCTCCACGAGCAGTACTTC.